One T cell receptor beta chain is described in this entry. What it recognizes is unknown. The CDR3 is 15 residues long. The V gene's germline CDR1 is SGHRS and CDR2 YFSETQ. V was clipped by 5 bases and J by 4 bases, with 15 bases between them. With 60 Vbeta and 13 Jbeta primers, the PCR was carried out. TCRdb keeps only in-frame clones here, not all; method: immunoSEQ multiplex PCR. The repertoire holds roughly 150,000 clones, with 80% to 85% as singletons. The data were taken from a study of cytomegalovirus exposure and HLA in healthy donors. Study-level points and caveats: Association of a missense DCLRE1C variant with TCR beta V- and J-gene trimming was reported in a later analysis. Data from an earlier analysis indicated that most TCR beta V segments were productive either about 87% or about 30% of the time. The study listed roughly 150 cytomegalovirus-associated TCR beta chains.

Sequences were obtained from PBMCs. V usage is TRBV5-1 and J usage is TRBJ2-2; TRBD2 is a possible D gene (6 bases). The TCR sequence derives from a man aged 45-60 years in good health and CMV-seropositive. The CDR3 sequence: CASSRETGVTGELFF. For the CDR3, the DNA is TGCGCCAGCAGTAGGGAAACGGGGGTCACCGGGGAGCTGTTTTTT. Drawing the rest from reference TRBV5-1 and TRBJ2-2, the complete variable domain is KAGVTQTPRYLIKTRGQQVTLSCSPISGHRSVSWYQQTPGQGLQFLFEYFSETQRNKGNFPGRFSGRQFSNSRSEMNVSTLELGDSALYLCASSRETGVTGELFFGEGSRLTVL.